Listed below are T cell receptor beta chains from one sample, sequenced in a study of CD8 T cells in Susac syndrome. Each CDR3 protein gets one entry after TCRdb re-called the immunoSEQ multiplex PCR reads with MiXCR. This table has around 110,000 distinct CDR3 sequences, 85% to 95% appearing once. The sequencing sample was made of CD8+ T cells from PBMCs. Receptor source: a human donor with Susac syndrome. The CDR3 runs from the conserved cysteine through the conserved F or W. The D gene is left open where the match is weak.

TRBJ2-1	TRBV29-1	-	TGCAGCGTTGAAGATTGGGGACCCAACTTCTACAATGAGCAGTTCTTC	CSVEDWGPNFYNEQFF
TRBJ2-7	TRBV29-1	-	TGCAGCGTTGCGGAAACCTCCTACGAGCAGTACTTC	CSVAETSYEQYF
TRBJ1-2	TRBV4-3	-	TGCGCCAGCAGCCACTCAGGGGACGGTAACTATGGCTACACCTTC	CASSHSGDGNYGYTF
TRBJ1-3	TRBV29-1	-	TGCAGCGGACAGTTCGGTGACTCTGGAAACACCATATATTTT	CSGQFGDSGNTIYF
TRBJ1-6	TRBV6-2/TRBV6-3	-	TGTGCCAGCAGTCCGGGGGGCGGATCCTATAATTCACCCCTCCACTTT	CASSPGGGSYNSPLHF
TRBJ2-6	TRBV15	-	TGTGCCACCAGCAGAGATCGAGGGTCCTCTGGGGCCAACGTCCTGACTTTC	CATSRDRGSSGANVLTF
TRBJ1-2	TRBV3-1	-	TGTGCCAGCGCGCCGGGCGGGTACTATGGCTACACCTTC	CASAPGGYYGYTF
TRBJ1-3	TRBV20-1	-	TGCAGTGCTAGGGAAGACTCTGGAAACACCATATATTTT	CSAREDSGNTIYF
TRBJ2-7	TRBV29-1	TRBD2	TGCAGCGTTGAGTCTAGCGGGTCGTCCTACGAGCAGTACTTC	CSVESSGSSYEQYF
TRBJ2-7	TRBV20-1	TRBD2	TGCAGTGCGCAAATTAGCGGGGGAAGGTGGTACGAGCAGTACTTC	CSAQISGGRWYEQYF
TRBJ2-7	TRBV27	-	TGTGCCAGCAGTCGGGACCCTGCGGACGAGCAGTACTTC	CASSRDPADEQYF
TRBJ1-1	TRBV5-4	-	TGTGCCAGCAGCTTGATCACTCTGGCGAACACTGAAGCTTTCTTT	CASSLITLANTEAFF
TRBJ2-5	TRBV5-6	-	TGTGCCAGCAGCTCGGATGGGACGGGACAAGAGACCCAGTACTTC	CASSSDGTGQETQYF